A single sample is the source of the 31 T cell receptor beta chains below, sequenced in a study of breast tumors, draining lymph nodes, adjacent tissues. A single record per CDR3 protein comes from TCRdb applying MiXCR to the multiplex PCR reads. The top ten clones hold about 42% of a sample with about 13,000 distinct CDR3 sequences, 45% to 55% of them seen once. The sequencing sample was made of tumor-adjacent breast tissue. Receptors were obtained from a female donor with breast cancer. Some clones in this sample may be carry-over from other donors' samples.

A single count supports this clonotype. CDR3 in amino acids: CASSLVASTADTQYF. CDR3 DNA: TGCGCCAGCAGCTTGGTAGCCAGCACGGCAGATACGCAGTATTTT. The rearrangement uses TRBV5-1 and TRBJ2-3; D remains unclear. The ends were cut back, 0 bases at V and 4 bases at J, with 12 bases in the middle. The CDR3 is 15 amino acids. Germline V gene lookup returns CDR1 SGHRS and CDR2 YFSETQ.

Remarks on this clonotype: Its ends do not fully match the called genes, so a read error is possible. The chain links TRBV9 to TRBJ2-1; a weak D match, TRBD2 (5 bases). The CDR3 loop spans 17 amino acids. Germline V CDR1 and CDR2: SGDLS, YYNGEE. The CDR3 DNA reads as TGTGCCAGTAGCGTTAATAGCGTCCTGAGCCTCCTAAATGAGCAGTTCTTC. This encodes CASSVNSVLSLLNEQFF. The entire variable domain, with the rest obtained from reference TRBV9 and TRBJ2-1, is as follows: DSGVTQTPKHLITATGQRVTLRCSPRSGDLSVYWYQQSLDQGLQFLIQYYNGEERAKGNILERFSAQQFPDLHSELNLSSLELGDSALYFCASSVNSVLSLLNEQFFGPGTRLTVL.

This chain connects TRBV9 to TRBJ2-2; possible D gene TRBD1, 5 bases. Per the germline V gene, CDR1 is SGDLS and CDR2 is YYNGEE. The CDR3 is 15 amino acids. V gave up 2 bases and J gave up 1 base, with 9 bases separating them. The CDR3 region is CASSVTVLNTGELFF. CDR3 DNA sequence: TGTGCCAGCAGCGTGACAGTTCTGAACACCGGGGAGCTGTTTTTT.

The chain recombines TRBV7-9 with TRBJ2-5; D gene ambiguous. This CDR3 has 13 amino acids. The V end lost 3 bases, the J end lost 3 bases, and 8 bases lay between the germline ends. Germline values: CDR1 SEHNR, CDR2 FQNEAQ (reference sequence). The CDR3 region is CASSFYRKETQYF. For the CDR3, the DNA is TGTGCCAGCAGCTTCTACCGGAAAGAGACCCAGTACTTC.

By share of the sample, this clonotype is medium-sized. This chain joins TRBV9 and TRBJ1-3; D unresolved. The CDR3 extends over 15 amino acids. Germline CDR1 SGDLS, CDR2 YYNGEE. V lost 0 bases, J lost 2 bases, and 9 bases lay in between. The CDR3 DNA is TGTGCCAGCAGCGTAGTCGGAGATGCTGGAAACACCATATATTTT. As protein: CASSVVGDAGNTIYF.

This clonotype was counted ten times or more. This chain connects TRBV11-3 to TRBJ2-1; possible D gene TRBD1, 5 bases. V lost 1 base and J 5 bases, leaving 30 bases between the germline ends. The CDR3 covers 21 residues. Per the germline V gene, CDR1 is SGHNT and CDR2 is YENEEA. CDR3 bases: TGTGCCAGCAGCTTAGGCCCAGACAGCAAACGAGCCTCATTCCACCACAATGAGCAGTTCTTC. Translated, it gives CASSLGPDSKRASFHHNEQFF. Together with reference TRBV11-3 and TRBJ2-1, the CDR3 gives the full variable domain: EAGVVQSPRYKIIEKKQPVAFWCNPISGHNTLYWYLQNLGQGPELLIRYENEEAVDDSQLPKDRFSAERLKGVDSTLKIQPAELGDSAVYLCASSLGPDSKRASFHHNEQFFGPGTRLTVL.

Sample share makes this clonotype medium-sized. Mismatch with germline at one junction end may stem from a read error. The rearrangement joins TRBV19 to TRBJ2-7, with unresolved D. CDR1 is LNHDA, CDR2 SQIVND, per germline (reference sequence). This CDR3 has 8 amino acids. Here the CDR3 reads CVGYVQYF. The CDR3 DNA follows: TGTGTCGGATACGTGCAGTACTTC.

Worth noting for this clonotype: The conserved phenylalanine or tryptophan is not found at the CDR3 terminus, so this likely reflects a read error. The chain joins TRBV7-9 to TRBJ2-7, with 10 bases that match TRBD2. The J segment lost 3 bases and the V segment lost 5 bases, leaving 4 bases of the junction unmatched. Germline assignment: CDR1 SEHNR and CDR2 FQNEAQ (reference sequence). The CDR3 covers 14 residues. The CDR3 is CASSPSGRGYEQYL. The CDR3 bases are TGTGCCAGCAGCCCTAGCGGGAGAGGCTACGAGCAGTACCTC.

The chain combines TRBV2 with TRBJ2-7; weak D call: TRBD1 (6 bases). CDR1 and CDR2 from the germline V gene are SNHLY and FYNNEI. V lost 5 bases to trimming and J lost 4 bases, with 9 bases between them. The CDR3 length is 12 residues. CDR3 bases: TGTGCCAGCAGTAAGACAGGATACGAGCAGTACTTC. It yields the protein CASSKTGYEQYF.

This clonotype was counted many times. This may be a read error: a much more frequent sequence differs by one nucleotide. The rearrangement joins TRBV9 to TRBJ2-5; the D gene is possibly TRBD1 (6 bases). The CDR3 sequence is 15 residues long. Looked up from germline, CDR1 is SGDLS and CDR2 is YYNGEE. The CDR3 DNA sequence: TGTGCCAGCAGCGCCAGTGGGACAATTCAAGAGACCCCGTACTTC. Amino acid sequence: CASSASGTIQETPYF.

The chain's CDR3 is CSASQGGHEQYF. Written as DNA, the CDR3 is TGCAGTGCTAGTCAGGGAGGCCACGAGCAGTACTTC. The chain combines TRBV20-1 with TRBJ2-7; perhaps TRBD2 as D (6 bases). The CDR3 has 12 residues. CDR1 DFQATT and CDR2 SNEGSKA come from the germline V gene (reference sequence). Trimming took 3 bases from V and 5 from J, leaving 11 bases between them.

This clonotype was found many times. The chain carries TRBV20-1 and TRBJ1-6; 10 bases align to TRBD1. V shed 1 base and J 9 bases; nucleotides not matched to a gene: 0. Germline V gene data show CDR1 as DFQATT and CDR2 as SNEGSKA (reference sequence). This CDR3 contains 13 residues. The CDR3 nucleotides read TGCAGTGCTAGAGGGACAGGGGGTTCACCCCTCCACTTT. This sequence encodes CSARGTGGSPLHF.

In its sample, this clonotype was seen a few times. This chain joins TRBV7-2 and TRBJ2-2; weak D call: TRBD2 (6 bases). Germline CDR1 reads SGHTA; CDR2 reads FQGNSA. Trimming cost V 4 bases and J 5 bases, with 17 bases left between them. This CDR3 is built from 16 residues. In DNA form, the CDR3 reads TGTGCCAGCAGCTCCTCCGGGACTCAAAGTACCGGGGAGCTGTTTTTT. Protein product: CASSSSGTQSTGELFF.

The chain links TRBV20-1 to TRBJ2-7; 9 positions agree with TRBD2. This CDR3 comprises 15 residues. Germline assignment: CDR1 DFQATT and CDR2 SNEGSKA (reference sequence). Trimming at V came to 7 bases and at J to 3 bases, leaving 13 bases not matched to a gene. The DNA of the CDR3 is TGCAGTGTTCGAAGCGGGGGGCTTCACAACTACGAGCAGTACTTC. Translated: CSVRSGGLHNYEQYF.

V and J are TRBV25-1 and TRBJ2-1; D ambiguous. CDR1 is MGHDK, CDR2 SYGVNS, per germline. V lost 8 bases to trimming and J lost 0 bases, with 8 bases between them. The CDR3 extends over 13 amino acids. The CDR3 is CASVLSSYNEQFF. CDR3 sequence (DNA): TGTGCCAGCGTCCTGAGCTCCTACAATGAGCAGTTCTTC. Full variable domain (outside the CDR3, taken from reference TRBV25-1 and TRBJ2-1): EADIYQTPRYLVIGTGKKITLECSQTMGHDKMYWYQQDPGMELHLIHYSYGVNSTEKGDLSSESTVSRIRTEHFPLTLESARPSHTSQYLCASVLSSYNEQFFGPGTRLTVL.

This clonotype has ten or more counts. A much larger clone sits a single nucleotide away, making a read error possible. This chain joins TRBV7-3 and TRBJ2-2, with TRBD2 identical over 11 bases. CDR3 length equals 19 residues. Germline assignment: CDR1 SGHTA and CDR2 FQGTGA. V was pared by 2 bases and J by 6 bases, with 14 bases of the junction left unmatched. CDR3 nucleotides: TGTGCCAGCAGCTTACGGCTAGCGGGAGGTTCGGGTAACCCCGGGGAGCTGTTTTTT. It is translated as CASSLRLAGGSGNPGELFF.

This clonotype was detected ten times or more. Germline is not matched at one junction end, which may reflect a read error. V is TRBV18 and J is TRBJ2-5; D is unresolved. CDR3 length equals 15 residues. Per the germline V gene, CDR1 is KGHSH and CDR2 is LQKENI. The CDR3 bases are TGTGCCAGCTCATCACCTGGTTCTAGTCAAGAGACCCAGTACTTC. Protein: CASSSPGSSQETQYF.

The rearrangement joins TRBV4-2 to TRBJ1-2; the D is unclear. CDR1 and CDR2 from the germline V gene are LGHNA and YNFKEQ. CDR3 length: 13 amino acids. V was trimmed by 0 bases and J by 6 bases, leaving 8 bases between them. The CDR3 region has the DNA TGTGCCAGCAGCCAAGAGGGATTGGATGGCTACACCTTC. Encoded protein: CASSQEGLDGYTF.

This clonotype was seen a few times. The chain has TRBV11-2 and TRBJ2-1; D remains ambiguous. Germline V gene data show CDR1 as SGHAT and CDR2 as FQNNGV. Trimming removed 4 bases from V and 2 bases from J, with 9 bases in between. CDR3 size: 14 residues. CDR3 in amino acids: CASSSLRPYNEQFF. Here the CDR3 DNA reads TGTGCCAGCAGCTCCCTTCGACCCTACAATGAGCAGTTCTTC.

The chain carries TRBV12-3 or TRBV12-4 and TRBJ2-3; D not certain. The CDR3 runs 11 residues. With 7 bases removed from V and 1 base from J, the gap between germline ends came to 3 bases. The CDR3 region is CASKGTDTQYF. Written as DNA, the CDR3 is TGTGCCAGCAAGGGCACAGATACGCAGTATTTT.

The chain uses TRBV19 and TRBJ2-5, with 11 bases fitting TRBD2. CDR3 length: 16 amino acids. Germline assignment: CDR1 LNHDA and CDR2 SQIVND (reference sequence). The V gene end was trimmed by 2 bases and the J gene end by 4 bases; junction bases not matched to a gene: 6. In DNA, the CDR3 is TGTGCCAGTAGTATAAATCCTAGCGGGAGGATAGAGACCCAGTACTTC. Residues: CASSINPSGRIETQYF.

This clonotype was seen once. The genes are TRBV4-1 and TRBJ2-3; 16 nucleotides match TRBD2. The germline gives CDR1 MGHRA, CDR2 YSYEKL. V gave up 4 bases and J gave up 6 bases; unmatched junction bases: 4. This CDR3 is 16 amino acids long. The CDR3 spells CASSPGTSGRADTQYF. CDR3 in DNA: TGCGCCAGCAGCCCGGGGACTAGCGGGAGGGCCGATACGCAGTATTTT.

By share, this clonotype counts as medium-sized. The chain is built from TRBV7-8 and TRBJ1-6, with a possible D match to TRBD1 (5 bases). This CDR3 is 14 amino acids long. Per germline, CDR1 SGHVS and CDR2 FQNEAQ. V gave up 1 base and J gave up 7 bases, with 8 bases separating them. The DNA for the CDR3 is TGTGCCAGCAGCTTAGTGCAGGGAAATTCACCCCTCCACTTT. Translation gives CASSLVQGNSPLHF.

This sequence joins TRBV27 and TRBJ1-2, with D hard to call. CDR1 is MNHEY, CDR2 SMNVEV, per germline (reference sequence). There are 15 residues in the CDR3. Trimming took 0 bases from V and 2 from J, leaving 10 bases between them. CDR3 loop: CASSLSAAPNYGYTF. The CDR3 DNA is TGTGCCAGCAGTTTATCGGCAGCCCCAAACTATGGCTACACCTTC.

This clonotype appeared many times. V is TRBV3-1 and J is TRBJ2-7; 7 bases fit TRBD1. The CDR3 runs 14 residues. The germline V gene has CDR1 LGHDT and CDR2 YNNKEL (reference sequence). V shed 1 base, J shed 1 base, and the junction held 1 base outside the gene matches. CDR3 in amino acids: CASSQGTGSYEQYF. In DNA, the CDR3 is TGTGCCAGCAGCCAAGGGACAGGTTCCTACGAGCAGTACTTC.

The rearrangement uses TRBV6-4 and TRBJ1-1; no clear D. Germline CDR1 MRHNA, CDR2 SNTAGT. The CDR3 extends over 15 amino acids. V lost 2 bases, J lost 3 bases, and 13 bases lay in between. CDR3 DNA sequence: TGTGCCAGCAGTGACAGGTGGATGTGGGACACTGAAGCTTTCTTT. This codes for CASSDRWMWDTEAFF.

CDR3 DNA sequence: TGTGCCAGCAGCCGAGTCGGGGGAGCGGGGAATGAGCAGTTCTTC. It codes for CASSRVGGAGNEQFF. The chain employs TRBV12-3 or TRBV12-4 and TRBJ2-1; 7 bases match TRBD2. The CDR3 has 15 amino acids. V gave up 6 bases and J gave up 7 bases; unmatched junction bases: 12.

Note on this clonotype: Possible read error: a much larger clone is one base away. The J gene is TRBJ2-3, the V gene TRBV9, with 7 nucleotides matching TRBD1. The CDR3 is made up of 15 amino acids. Germline CDR1 and CDR2: SGDLS and YYNGEE. The CDR3 bases are TGTGCCGGCAGCCCCACTGACAGGGTAGGAGATACGCAGTATTTT. It encodes CAGSPTDRVGDTQYF.

The chain has TRBV12-3 or TRBV12-4 and TRBJ1-2; 7 bases align to TRBD1. J was trimmed by 3 bases and V by 6 bases; bases with no gene match: 7. This CDR3 spans 14 amino acids. The CDR3 DNA sequence: TGTGCCAGCAGGGATCGGGACAGTGACTATGGCTACACCTTC. Its protein product is CASRDRDSDYGYTF.

There are many counts of this clonotype. A much more abundant neighbour one base away suggests this may be a read error. This chain joins TRBV5-1 and TRBJ2-7; no firm D call. This CDR3 contains 13 residues. The germline V gene has CDR1 SGHRS and CDR2 YFSETQ. CDR3 residues: CASSLEASYDQYF. CDR3 bases: TGCGCCAGCAGCTTGGAGGCTTCCTACGACCAGTACTTC.

The rearrangement joins TRBV5-1 to TRBJ1-5; D remains ambiguous. The CDR3 contains 14 residues. V was clipped by 5 bases and J by 4 bases, with 13 bases between them. Germline lookup yields CDR1 SGHRS and CDR2 YFSETQ. CDR3 residues: CASSPGTVNQPQHF. CDR3 in DNA: TGCGCCAGCAGTCCAGGAACAGTTAATCAGCCCCAGCATTTT.